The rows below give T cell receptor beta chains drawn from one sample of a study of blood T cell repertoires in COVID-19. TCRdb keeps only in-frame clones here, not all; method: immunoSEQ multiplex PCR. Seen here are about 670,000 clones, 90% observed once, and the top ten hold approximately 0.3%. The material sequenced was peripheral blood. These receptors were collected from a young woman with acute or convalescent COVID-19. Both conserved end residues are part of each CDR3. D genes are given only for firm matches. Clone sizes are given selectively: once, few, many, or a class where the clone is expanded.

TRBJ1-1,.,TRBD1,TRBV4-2,TGTGCCAGCAGCCCTCCCCAGAGTCCACAGGGGGTGCCTACTGAAGCTTTCTTT,CASSPPQSPQGVPTEAFF
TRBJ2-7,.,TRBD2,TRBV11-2,TGTGCCAGCAGCTTTGGCGGGGGGGACCTAACCTACGAGCAGTACTTC,CASSFGGGDLTYEQYF
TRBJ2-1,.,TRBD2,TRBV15,TGTGCCACCAGCCGGACTAGCGGGGGTGTATACAATGAGCAGTTCTTC,CATSRTSGGVYNEQFF
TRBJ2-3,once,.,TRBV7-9,TGTGCCAGCAGCTCCTCCCGTTCCTACACAGATACGCAGTATTTT,CASSSSRSYTDTQYF
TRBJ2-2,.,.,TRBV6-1,TGTGCCAGCAGTGAATCCGCCAGCACCGGGGAGCTGTTTTTT,CASSESASTGELFF
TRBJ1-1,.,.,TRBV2,TGTGCCCGAGGGACAGAAGCTTTCTTT,CARGTEAFF
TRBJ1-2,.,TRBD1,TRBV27,TGTGCCAGCAGTGCCAGGGGGTTTTATGGCTACACCTTC,CASSARGFYGYTF
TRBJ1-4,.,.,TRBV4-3,TGCGCCAGCAGCCAAGTGGTCTTTGTCGCTAAAGATGCAACTAATGAAAAACTGTTTTTT,CASSQVVFVAKDATNEKLFF
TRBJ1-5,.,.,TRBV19,TGTGCCAGTAGCATAAACAGGGGCAATCAGCCCCAGCATTTT,CASSINRGNQPQHF
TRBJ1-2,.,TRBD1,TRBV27,TGTGCCAGCAGCAAAGGACAGGCTAACTATGGCTACACCTTC,CASSKGQANYGYTF
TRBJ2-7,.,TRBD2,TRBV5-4,TGTGCCAGCAGCCCCGGGACTAGCGACGAGCAGTACTTC,CASSPGTSDEQYF
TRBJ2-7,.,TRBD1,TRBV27,TGTGCCAGCAACGAGGGCGGGACAGGGGCCTACGAGCAGTACTTC,CASNEGGTGAYEQYF
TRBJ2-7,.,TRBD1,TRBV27,TGTGCCAGCGCAGTTTACAGGGGGAGCTCCTACGAGCAGTACTTC,CASAVYRGSSYEQYF
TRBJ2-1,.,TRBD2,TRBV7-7,TGTGCCAGCAGCTTGGGGAGCGGGGGAGGCGATGAGCAGTTCTTC,CASSLGSGGGDEQFF
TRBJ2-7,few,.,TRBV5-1,TGCGCCAGCAGCTTGGTGCTGGGGGGTAACGAGCAGTACTTC,CASSLVLGGNEQYF
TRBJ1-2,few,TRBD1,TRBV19,TGTGCCAGTAGTCGCCAGGGGGCAGGGTTAGATGGCTACACCTTC,CASSRQGAGLDGYTF
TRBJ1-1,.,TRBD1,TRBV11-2,TGTGCCAGCAGCGCCAGATTGGGACAGGGAACTGAAGCTTTCTTT,CASSARLGQGTEAFF
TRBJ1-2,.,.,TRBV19,.,CASTSGQGDYGYTF
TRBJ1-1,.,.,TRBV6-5,TGTGCCAGCAGACAGAGTATGAACACTGAAGCTTTCTTT,CASRQSMNTEAFF
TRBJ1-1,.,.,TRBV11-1,TGTGCCAGCAGCCTCTTTCGGGTGACGAACACTGAAGCTTTCTTT,CASSLFRVTNTEAFF
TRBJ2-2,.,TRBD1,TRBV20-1,TGCAGTGCTAGTACCGGGACAGGGGACACCGGGGAGCTGTTTTTT,CSASTGTGDTGELFF
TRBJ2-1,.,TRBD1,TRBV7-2,TGTGCCAGCAGCTTAATGAGGGGGCTTTACAATGAGCAGTTCTTC,CASSLMRGLYNEQFF
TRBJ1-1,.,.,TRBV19,TGTGCCAGTAGTATCGACAGTATGAACACTGAAGCTTTCTTT,CASSIDSMNTEAFF
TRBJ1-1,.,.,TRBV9,TGTGCCAGCAGCGTAGGGCTTTCTCGAAATTCGGGGTACGAAGCTTTCTTT,CASSVGLSRNSGYEAFF
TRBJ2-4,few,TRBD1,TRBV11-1,TGTGCCAGCAGCTTCAGGGGGCCGTCCAAAAACATTCAGTACTTC,CASSFRGPSKNIQYF
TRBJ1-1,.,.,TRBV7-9,TGTGCCAGCAGCACCATGGGGGCAGTAGGCATGAACACTGAAGCTTTCTTT,CASSTMGAVGMNTEAFF
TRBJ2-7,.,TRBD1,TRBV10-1,TGCGCCAGCCGGTATGGGACAGGATTTTACGAGCAGTACTTC,CASRYGTGFYEQYF
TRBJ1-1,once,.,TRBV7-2,TGTGCCAGCAGCTTAGGACCCCAGGGAAACAGCACTGAAGCTTTCTTT,CASSLGPQGNSTEAFF
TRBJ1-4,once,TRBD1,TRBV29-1,TGCAGCGTTGCGGACAGGGGCAGCCTGTTTTTT,CSVADRGSLFF
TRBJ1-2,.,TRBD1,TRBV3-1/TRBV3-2,TGTGCCAGCAGCCAAGGAAGGGGGCGAGGCTACACCTTC,CASSQGRGRGYTF
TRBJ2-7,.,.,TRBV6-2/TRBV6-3,TGTGCCAGCAGTCCAGGGGAATCCTACGAGCAGTACTTC,CASSPGESYEQYF
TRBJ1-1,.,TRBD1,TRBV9,TGTGCCAGCAGCCCCGGACAGGGGAACACTGAAGCTTTCTTT,CASSPGQGNTEAFF
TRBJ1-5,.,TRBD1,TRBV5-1,TGCGCCAGCAGCTGGACAGGGGGGAGCAATCAGCCCCAGCATTTT,CASSWTGGSNQPQHF
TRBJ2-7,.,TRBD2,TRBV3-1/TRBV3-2,TGTGCCAGCAGCCAACGGGGGGGCCCCTACGAGCAGTACTTC,CASSQRGGPYEQYF
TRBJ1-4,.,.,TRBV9,TGTGCCACCCAACTCGCAACTAATGAAAAACTGTTTTTT,CATQLATNEKLFF
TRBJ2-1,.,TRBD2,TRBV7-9,TGTGCCAGCACCCCTTCAATGGGACTAGCTAGCCACAATGAGCAGTTCTTC,CASTPSMGLASHNEQFF
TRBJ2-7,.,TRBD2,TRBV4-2,TGTGCCAGCAGCCACCTCGGGGAACTAGCGGGCGAGCAGTACTTC,CASSHLGELAGEQYF
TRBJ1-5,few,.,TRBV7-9,TGTGCCAGCAGCTTAGGGTCTGGCTCCCAGGATCAGCCCCAGCATTTT,CASSLGSGSQDQPQHF
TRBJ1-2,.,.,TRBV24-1,TGTGCCACCAGTGATGGAAGGGAGGATGTCTATGGCTACACCTTC,CATSDGREDVYGYTF
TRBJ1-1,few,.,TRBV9,TGTGCCAGCAGCCCCCAAGACAGATATAACACTGAAGCTTTCTTT,CASSPQDRYNTEAFF
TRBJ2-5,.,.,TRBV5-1,TGCGCCAGCAGCTTCCCGCAAGAGACCCAGTACTTC,CASSFPQETQYF
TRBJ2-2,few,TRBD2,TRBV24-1,TGTGCCACCAGTGCGGGACTACCTAACACCGGGGAGCTGTTTTTT,CATSAGLPNTGELFF
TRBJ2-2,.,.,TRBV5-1,TGCGCCAGCAGCTTCATAACTAGCACCGGGGAGCTGTTTTTT,CASSFITSTGELFF
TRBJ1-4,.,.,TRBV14,TGTGCCAGCAGCCCGACCATTAATCGAGGGAGGTTTCAGGAAAAACTGTTTTTT,CASSPTINRGRFQEKLFF
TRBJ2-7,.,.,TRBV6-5,TGTGCCAGCAGTAGTACCGGCTCCTACGAGCAGTACTTC,CASSSTGSYEQYF
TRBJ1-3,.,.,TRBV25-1,TGTGCCAGCAGTGAATGGGCAATCTCTGGAAACACCATATATTTT,CASSEWAISGNTIYF
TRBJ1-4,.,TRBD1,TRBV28,TGTGCCAGCAGTTTATCGGGACAGTTTTACGAAAAACTGTTTTTT,CASSLSGQFYEKLFF
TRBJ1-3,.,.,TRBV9,TGTGCCAGCAGCCCGCGACGAACCCAGGGGCCTTGGGACACCATATATTTT,CASSPRRTQGPWDTIYF
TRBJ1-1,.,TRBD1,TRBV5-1,TGCGCCAGCAGCCTCTCCGGGACAGGGAACACTGAAGCTTTCTTT,CASSLSGTGNTEAFF
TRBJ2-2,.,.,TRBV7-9,TGTGCCAGCAGACGGGACATCGGGGAGCTGTTTTTT,CASRRDIGELFF
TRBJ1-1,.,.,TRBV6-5,TGTGCCAGCAGTTACTTCCATAGCAAAGGTACTGAAGCTTTCTTT,CASSYFHSKGTEAFF
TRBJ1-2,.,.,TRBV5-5,TGTGCCAGCAGCTTCTGGGACAACAGAGCTGGCTACACCTTC,CASSFWDNRAGYTF
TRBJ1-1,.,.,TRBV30,TGTGCCTCCCTAATGGGCCGTGAAGCTTTCTTT,CASLMGREAFF
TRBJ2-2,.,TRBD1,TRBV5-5,TGTGCCAGCAGCTTGGCCCTAGACAGGGGGCTGGCCGGGGAGCTGTTTTTT,CASSLALDRGLAGELFF
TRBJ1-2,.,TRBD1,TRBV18,TGTGCCAGCTCACCCCTTGGACAGGGGGCCCCAGCTAACTATGGCTACACCTTC,CASSPLGQGAPANYGYTF
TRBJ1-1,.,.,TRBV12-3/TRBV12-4,TGTGCCAGCAGACGCGGACAGCTGGCTTTCTTT,CASRRGQLAFF